A single T cell receptor (beta chain) is shown here with its context. An end of the junction does not agree with germline; a read error may underlie this. The data were obtained in a study of T cell changes during pregnancy in multiple sclerosis. Profiling relied on immunoSEQ multiplex PCR, and the TCRdb table lists in-frame clones only, not all of them. The sample has 50,000 to 60,000 clones, around 89% seen once. This CDR3 is built from 11 residues. CDR1 is SQVTM, CDR2 ANQGSEA, per germline. This receptor was taken from a female donor with multiple sclerosis, enrolled in a pregnancy study. The input for sequencing was CD4+ T cells from peripheral blood mononuclear cells, taken in the first trimester of pregnancy. The chain carries TRBV29-1 and TRBJ1-2, with 7 positions matching TRBD1. The DNA of the CDR3 is TGCAGCGGTGAAACAGGGGCTGGCTACACCTTC. Protein sequence: CSGETGAGYTF. The full variable domain, with the rest looked up from reference TRBV29-1 and TRBJ1-2, is SAVISQKPSRDICQRGTSLTIQCQVDSQVTMMFWYRQQPGQSLTLIATANQGSEATYESGFVIDKFPISRPNLTFSTLTVSNMSPEDSSIYLCSGETGAGYTFGSGTRLTVV.